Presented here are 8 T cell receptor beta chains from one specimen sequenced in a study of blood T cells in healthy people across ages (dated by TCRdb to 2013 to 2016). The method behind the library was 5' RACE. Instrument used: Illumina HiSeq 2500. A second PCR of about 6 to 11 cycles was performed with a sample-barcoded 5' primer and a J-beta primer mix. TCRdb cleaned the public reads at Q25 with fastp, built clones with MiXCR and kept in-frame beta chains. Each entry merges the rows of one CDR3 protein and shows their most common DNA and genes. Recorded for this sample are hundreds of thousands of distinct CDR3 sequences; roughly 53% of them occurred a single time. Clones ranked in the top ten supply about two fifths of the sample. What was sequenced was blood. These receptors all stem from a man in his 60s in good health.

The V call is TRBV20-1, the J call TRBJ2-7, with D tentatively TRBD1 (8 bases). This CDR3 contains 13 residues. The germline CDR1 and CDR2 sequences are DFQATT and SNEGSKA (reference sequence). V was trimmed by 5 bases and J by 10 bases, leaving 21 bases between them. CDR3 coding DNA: TGCAGTGCTCCTCCACAGGGGGGGTTGGCCCAGTACTTC. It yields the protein CSAPPQGGLAQYF.

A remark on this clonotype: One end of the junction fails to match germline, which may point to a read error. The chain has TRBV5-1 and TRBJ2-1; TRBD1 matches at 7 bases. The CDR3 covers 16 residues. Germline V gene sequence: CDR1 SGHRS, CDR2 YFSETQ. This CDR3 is CASSLVPGGSSNEQFF. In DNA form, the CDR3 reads TGCGCCAGCAGCTTGGTTCCAGGGGGATCCTCCAATGAGCAGTTCTTC.

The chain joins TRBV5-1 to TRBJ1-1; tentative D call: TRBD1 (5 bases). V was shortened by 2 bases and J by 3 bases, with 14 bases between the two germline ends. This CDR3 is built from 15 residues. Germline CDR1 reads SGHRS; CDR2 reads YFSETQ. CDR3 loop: CASSFLRATDTEAFF. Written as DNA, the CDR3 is TGCGCCAGCAGCTTCCTCAGGGCAACGGACACTGAAGCTTTCTTT.

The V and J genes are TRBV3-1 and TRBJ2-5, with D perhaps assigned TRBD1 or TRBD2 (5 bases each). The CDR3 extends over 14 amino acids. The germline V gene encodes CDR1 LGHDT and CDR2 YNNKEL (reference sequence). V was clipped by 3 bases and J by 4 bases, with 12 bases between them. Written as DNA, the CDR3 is TGTGCCAGCAGCCAGGGGACCGCCGCAGAGACCCAGTACTTC. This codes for CASSQGTAAETQYF.

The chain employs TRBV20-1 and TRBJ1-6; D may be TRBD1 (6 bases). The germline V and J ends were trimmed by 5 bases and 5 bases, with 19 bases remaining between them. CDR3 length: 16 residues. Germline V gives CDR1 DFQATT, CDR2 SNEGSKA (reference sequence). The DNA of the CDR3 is TGCAGTGCTCCCAAGGGGGGCGTGAGTAATAATTCACCCCTCCACTTT. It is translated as CSAPKGGVSNNSPLHF.

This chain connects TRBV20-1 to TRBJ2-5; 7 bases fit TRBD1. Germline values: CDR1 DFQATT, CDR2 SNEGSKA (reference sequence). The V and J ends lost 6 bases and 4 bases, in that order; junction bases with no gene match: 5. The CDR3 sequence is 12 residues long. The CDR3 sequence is CSARTGGETQYF. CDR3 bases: TGCAGTGCCCGGACAGGAGGAGAGACCCAGTACTTC.

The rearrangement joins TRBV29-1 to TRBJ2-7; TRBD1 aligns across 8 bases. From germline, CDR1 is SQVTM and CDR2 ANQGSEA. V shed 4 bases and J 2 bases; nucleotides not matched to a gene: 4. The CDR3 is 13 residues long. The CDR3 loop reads CSVGTGRTYEQYF. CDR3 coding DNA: TGCAGCGTTGGGACAGGGAGGACCTACGAGCAGTACTTC.

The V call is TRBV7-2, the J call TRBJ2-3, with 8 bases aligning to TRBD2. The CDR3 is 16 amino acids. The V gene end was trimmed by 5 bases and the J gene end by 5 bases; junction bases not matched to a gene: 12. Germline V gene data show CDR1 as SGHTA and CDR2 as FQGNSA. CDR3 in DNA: TGTGCCAGCAGCCTTTACGGACGGGGGGGACAAGATACGCAGTATTTT. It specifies CASSLYGRGGQDTQYF.